Below, one T cell receptor (beta chain) is given with its context. Its antigen is not known. These data are taken from a study of T-cell reconstitution after alpha-beta-depleted transplantation in children. Whole-study findings and limits: Newly made T cells mostly supplied T-cell counts and diversity one year after transplant. Alpha-beta T cells about two months after transplant reportedly derived from several hundred expanded graft clones. Surviving recipient T cells and intrathymic progenitors accounted for some patients' high TCRbeta diversity at day 60.

The CDR3 length is 15 residues. V was trimmed by 4 bases and J by 1 base, leaving 14 bases between them. Germline V gene sequence: CDR1 SGHRS, CDR2 YFSETQ. TCRbeta library construction was performed incorporating unique molecular identifiers. MiXCR, applied by TCRdb to the PCR reads, yields one record per CDR3 protein. The sample contains over 400,000 distinct CDR3 sequences, 43% of which appear only once. The sample was PBMCs, taken before TCRalphabeta/CD19-depleted stem cell transplant. This TCR came from a girl aged 2 to 10 with aplastic anemia, due to receive a stem cell transplant. This chain links TRBV5-1 with TRBJ2-5, with D possibly TRBD2 on 6 matching bases. CDR3 sequence reads: CASSQEGSLQETQYF. The CDR3 DNA reads TGCGCCAGCAGCCAGGAGGGGTCCCTCCAAGAGACCCAGTACTTC.